One sample yielded the 6 T cell receptor beta chains listed below, sequenced in a study of cytomegalovirus exposure and HLA in healthy donors. TCRdb's copy holds only in-frame clones and misses some; the assay was immunoSEQ multiplex PCR. The sample consists of about 150,000 clones, around nine tenths of them appearing once. Sequenced: PBMCs. All receptors derive from a man younger than 35 in good health and CMV-seropositive.

This rearrangement joins TRBV7-2 to TRBJ2-7, with D unresolved. Germline V lookup: CDR1 SGHTA, CDR2 FQGNSA. This CDR3 spans 14 amino acids. V was trimmed by 5 bases and J by 2 bases, leaving 13 bases between them. This CDR3 is CASSPQATTYEQYF. The CDR3 DNA is TGTGCCAGCAGCCCGCAAGCCACGACCTACGAGCAGTACTTC.

The chain employs TRBV11-3 and TRBJ2-1, with D unresolved. Germline CDR1 and CDR2: SGHNT and YENEEA. The CDR3 runs 14 residues. The V gene lost 3 bases and the J gene lost 6 bases, with 12 bases spanning the gap. CDR3 residues: CASSFGPRANEQFF. In DNA, the CDR3 is TGTGCCAGCAGCTTCGGCCCTAGAGCCAATGAGCAGTTCTTC. The full variable domain, completed using reference TRBV11-3 and TRBJ2-1, is EAGVVQSPRYKIIEKKQPVAFWCNPISGHNTLYWYLQNLGQGPELLIRYENEEAVDDSQLPKDRFSAERLKGVDSTLKIQPAELGDSAVYLCASSFGPRANEQFFGPGTRLTVL.

This CDR3 is CASSLRSYEQYF. The CDR3 DNA reads as TGTGCCAGCAGCTTGCGCAGCTACGAGCAGTACTTC. The chain links TRBV5-8 to TRBJ2-7; D is unclear. V gave up 1 base and J gave up 3 bases, with 5 bases separating them. Germline V gives CDR1 SGHTS, CDR2 YDEGEE. The CDR3 length is 12 residues. Full variable domain (missing parts from reference TRBV5-8 and TRBJ2-7): EAGVTQSPTHLIKTRGQQATLRCSPISGHTSVYWYQQALGLGLQFLLWYDEGEERNRGNFPPRFSGRQFPNYSSELNVNALELEDSALYLCASSLRSYEQYFGPGTRLTVT.

The V gene is TRBV7-2, the J gene TRBJ2-1; TRBD2 matches 9 bases. Germline-derived CDR1 and CDR2 are SGHTA and FQGNSA. The trim removed 2 bases at V and 4 bases at J, leaving 3 bases unmatched. CDR3 size: 15 residues. The DNA for the CDR3 is TGTGCCAGCAGCTTACGTAGCGGGGGATACAATGAGCAGTTCTTC. Its translation is CASSLRSGGYNEQFF. The whole variable domain, remainder taken from reference TRBV7-2 and TRBJ2-1, is GAGVSQSPSNKVTEKGKDVELRCDPISGHTALYWYRQSLGQGLEFLIYFQGNSAPDKSGLPSDRFSAERTGGSVSTLTIQRTQQEDSAVYLCASSLRSGGYNEQFFGPGTRLTVL.

The chain employs TRBV19 and TRBJ1-1; 8 bases align to TRBD1. With 3 bases clipped from V and 1 base from J, the junction kept 4 bases outside the gene matches. This CDR3 has 15 amino acids. Germline V gene data show CDR1 as LNHDA and CDR2 as SQIVND (reference sequence). The CDR3 DNA is TGTGCCAGTAGTATTGGAGGGACAGGGAACACTGAAGCTTTCTTT. Its translation: CASSIGGTGNTEAFF.

The chain combines TRBV7-9 with TRBJ1-6, with unresolved D. This CDR3 region has 15 residues. V was trimmed by 1 base and J by 2 bases, leaving 6 bases between them. CDR1 and CDR2 from the germline V gene are SEHNR and FQNEAQ (reference sequence). In DNA form, the CDR3 reads TGTGCCAGCAGCTTAGACCCGGCCTATAATTCACCCCTCCACTTT. Protein: CASSLDPAYNSPLHF. Supplemented by reference TRBV7-9 and TRBJ1-6, the full variable domain reads DTGVSQNPRHKITKRGQNVTFRCDPISEHNRLYWYRQTLGQGPEFLTYFQNEAQLEKSRLLSDRFSAERPKGSFSTLEIQRTEQGDSAMYLCASSLDPAYNSPLHFGNGTRLTVT.